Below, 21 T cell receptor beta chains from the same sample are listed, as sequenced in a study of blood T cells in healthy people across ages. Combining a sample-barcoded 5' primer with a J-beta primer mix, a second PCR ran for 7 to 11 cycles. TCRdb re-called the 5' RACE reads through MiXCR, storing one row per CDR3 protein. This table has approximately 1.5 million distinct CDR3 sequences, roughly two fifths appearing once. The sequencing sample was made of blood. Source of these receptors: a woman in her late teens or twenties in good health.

CDR3 sequence reads: CASNPSGDLKDTQYF. CDR3 coding DNA: TGTGCCAGCAACCCTAGCGGGGACCTCAAAGATACGCAGTATTTT. This sequence joins TRBV3-1 and TRBJ2-3, with TRBD2 identical over 9 bases. The CDR3 runs 15 residues. CDR1 LGHDT and CDR2 YNNKEL come from the germline V gene (reference sequence). V shed 7 bases, J shed 5 bases, and the junction held 10 bases outside the gene matches.

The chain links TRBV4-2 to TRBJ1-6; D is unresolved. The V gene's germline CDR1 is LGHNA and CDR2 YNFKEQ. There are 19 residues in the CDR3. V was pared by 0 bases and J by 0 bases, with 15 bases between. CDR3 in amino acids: CASSQDLRSYSSYNSPLHF. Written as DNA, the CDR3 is TGTGCCAGCAGCCAAGACCTCCGCAGCTACTCCTCCTATAATTCACCCCTCCACTTT.

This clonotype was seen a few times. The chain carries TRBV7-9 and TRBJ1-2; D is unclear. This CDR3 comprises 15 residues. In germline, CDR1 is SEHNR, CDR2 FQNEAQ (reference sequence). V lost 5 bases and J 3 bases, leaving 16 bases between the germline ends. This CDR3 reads CASSLLGETDYGYTF. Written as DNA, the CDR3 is TGTGCCAGCAGCCTCCTTGGGGAAACGGACTATGGCTACACCTTC.

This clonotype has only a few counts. Written as DNA, the CDR3 is TGTGCCAGCAGCTCCTCGACGGAAGAGACCCAGTACTTC. Encoded protein: CASSSSTEETQYF. The chain couples TRBV13 to TRBJ2-5; D is uncertain. Germline CDR1 reads PRHDT; CDR2 reads FYEKMQ (reference sequence). The V and J ends lost 4 bases and 3 bases respectively, with 9 bases between them. The CDR3 has 13 amino acids.

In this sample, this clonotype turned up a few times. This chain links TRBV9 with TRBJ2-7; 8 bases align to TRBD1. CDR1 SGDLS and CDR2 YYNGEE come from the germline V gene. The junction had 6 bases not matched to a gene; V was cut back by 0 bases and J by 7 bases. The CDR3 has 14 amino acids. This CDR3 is CASSVGGQGEEQYF. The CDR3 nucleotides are TGTGCCAGCAGCGTAGGCGGACAGGGAGAGGAGCAGTACTTC.

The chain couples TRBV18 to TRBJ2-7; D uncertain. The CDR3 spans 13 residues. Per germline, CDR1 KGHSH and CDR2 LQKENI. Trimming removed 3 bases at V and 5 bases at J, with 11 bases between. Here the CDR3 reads CASSPSLTHEQYF. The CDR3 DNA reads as TGTGCCAGCTCACCGAGCCTGACTCACGAGCAGTACTTC.

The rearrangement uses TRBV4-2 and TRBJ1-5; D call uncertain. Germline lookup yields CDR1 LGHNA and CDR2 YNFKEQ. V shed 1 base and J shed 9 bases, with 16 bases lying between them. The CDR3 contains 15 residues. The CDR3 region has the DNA TGTGCCAGCAGCCAAGGGTTTGGCGGGAGTGGGCCCCAGCATTTT. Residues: CASSQGFGGSGPQHF.

The chain's CDR3 is CASSRPVASTDTQYF. DNA for the CDR3: TGTGCCAGCAGCCGCCCCGTAGCCAGCACAGATACGCAGTATTTT. The chain couples TRBV7-2 to TRBJ2-3; D unclear. Looked up from germline, CDR1 is SGHTA and CDR2 is FQGNSA. Trimming stripped 5 bases from V and 0 bases from J, with 12 bases between. The CDR3 consists of 15 residues.

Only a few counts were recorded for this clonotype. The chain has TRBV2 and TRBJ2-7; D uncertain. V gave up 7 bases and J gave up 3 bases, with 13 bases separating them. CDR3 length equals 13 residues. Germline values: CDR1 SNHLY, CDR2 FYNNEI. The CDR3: CASTGPSLYEQYF. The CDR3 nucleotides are TGTGCCAGCACCGGCCCAAGCCTCTACGAGCAGTACTTC.

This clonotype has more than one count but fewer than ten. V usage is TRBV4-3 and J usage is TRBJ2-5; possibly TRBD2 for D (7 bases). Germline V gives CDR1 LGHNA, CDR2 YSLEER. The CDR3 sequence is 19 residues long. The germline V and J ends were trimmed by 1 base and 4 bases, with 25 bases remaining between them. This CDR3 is CASSQGWGGAGFLRETQYF. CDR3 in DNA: TGCGCCAGCAGCCAAGGATGGGGGGGGGCTGGTTTTTTAAGAGAGACCCAGTACTTC.

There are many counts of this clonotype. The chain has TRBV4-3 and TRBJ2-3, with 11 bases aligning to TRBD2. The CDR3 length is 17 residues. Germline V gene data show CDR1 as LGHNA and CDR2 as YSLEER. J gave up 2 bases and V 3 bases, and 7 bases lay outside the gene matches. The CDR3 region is CASSQILAGALTDTQYF. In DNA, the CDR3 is TGCGCCAGCAGCCAGATACTAGCGGGGGCCCTCACAGATACGCAGTATTTT.

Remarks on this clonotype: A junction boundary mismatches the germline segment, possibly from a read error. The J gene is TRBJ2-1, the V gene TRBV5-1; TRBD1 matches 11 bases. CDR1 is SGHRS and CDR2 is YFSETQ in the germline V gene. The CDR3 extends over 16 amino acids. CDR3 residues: CASSWTGGVGRNEQLF. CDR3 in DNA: TGCGCCAGCAGCTGGACAGGGGGCGTTGGTCGGAATGAGCAGTTATTC.

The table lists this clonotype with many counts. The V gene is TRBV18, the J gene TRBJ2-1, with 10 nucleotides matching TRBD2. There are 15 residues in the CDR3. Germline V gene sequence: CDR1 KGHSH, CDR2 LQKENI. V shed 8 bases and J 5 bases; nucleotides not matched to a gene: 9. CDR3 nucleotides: TGTGCCAGCAGTCCCCGGACTAGCGGAAACAATGAGCAGTTCTTC. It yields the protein CASSPRTSGNNEQFF.

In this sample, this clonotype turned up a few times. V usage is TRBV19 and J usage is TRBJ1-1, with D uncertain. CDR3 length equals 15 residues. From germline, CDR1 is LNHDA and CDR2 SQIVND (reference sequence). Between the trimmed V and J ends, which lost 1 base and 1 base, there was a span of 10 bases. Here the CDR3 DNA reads TGTGCCAGTAGTATAGGCTTGCCGCAGAACACTGAAGCTTTCTTT. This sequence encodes CASSIGLPQNTEAFF.

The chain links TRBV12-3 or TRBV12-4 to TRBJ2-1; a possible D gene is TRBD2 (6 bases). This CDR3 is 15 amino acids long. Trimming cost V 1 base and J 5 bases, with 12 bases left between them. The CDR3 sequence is CASSLGGAGNNEQFF. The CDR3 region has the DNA TGTGCCAGCAGTTTAGGAGGGGCGGGAAACAATGAGCAGTTCTTC.

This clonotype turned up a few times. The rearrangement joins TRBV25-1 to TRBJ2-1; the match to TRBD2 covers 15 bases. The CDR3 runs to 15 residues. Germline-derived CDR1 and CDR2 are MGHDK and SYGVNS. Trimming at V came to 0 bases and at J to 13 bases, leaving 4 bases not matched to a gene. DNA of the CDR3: TGTGCCAGCAGTGAATATGGACTAGCGGGAGGGGGTCAGTTCTTC. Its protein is CASSEYGLAGGGQFF.

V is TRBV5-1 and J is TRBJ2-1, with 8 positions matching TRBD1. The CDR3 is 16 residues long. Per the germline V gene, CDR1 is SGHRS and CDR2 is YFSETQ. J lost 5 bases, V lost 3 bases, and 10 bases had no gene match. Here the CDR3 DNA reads TGCGCCAGCAGCTCTACGGGACAGGTGACGAACAATGAGCAGTTCTTC. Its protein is CASSSTGQVTNNEQFF.

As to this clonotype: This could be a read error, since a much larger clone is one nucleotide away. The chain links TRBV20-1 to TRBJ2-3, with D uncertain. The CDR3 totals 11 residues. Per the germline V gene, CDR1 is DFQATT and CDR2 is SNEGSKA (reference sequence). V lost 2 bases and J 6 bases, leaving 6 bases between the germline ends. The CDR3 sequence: CSARLRDTQYF. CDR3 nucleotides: TGCAGTGCTAGACTCAGGGATACGCAGTATTTT.

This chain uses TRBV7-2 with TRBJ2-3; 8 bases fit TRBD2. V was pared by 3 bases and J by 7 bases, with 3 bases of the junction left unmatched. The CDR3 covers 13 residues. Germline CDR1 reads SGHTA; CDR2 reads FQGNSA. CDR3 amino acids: CASSFGGGNTQYF. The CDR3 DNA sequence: TGTGCCAGCAGCTTCGGCGGGGGGAATACGCAGTATTTT.

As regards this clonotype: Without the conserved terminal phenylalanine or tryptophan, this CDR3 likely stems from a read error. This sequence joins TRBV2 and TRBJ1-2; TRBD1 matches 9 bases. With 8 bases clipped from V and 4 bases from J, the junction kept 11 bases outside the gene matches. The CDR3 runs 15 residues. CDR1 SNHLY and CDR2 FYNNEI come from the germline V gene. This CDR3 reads CASPPKQGASYGYTL. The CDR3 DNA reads TGTGCCAGCCCACCTAAACAGGGGGCAAGCTATGGCTACACCCTC.

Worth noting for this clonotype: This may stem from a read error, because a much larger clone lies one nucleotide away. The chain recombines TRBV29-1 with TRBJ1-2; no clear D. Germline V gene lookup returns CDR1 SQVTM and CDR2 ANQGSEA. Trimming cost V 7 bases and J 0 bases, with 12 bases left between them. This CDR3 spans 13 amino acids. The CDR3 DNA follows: TGCAGCGCCGACCATAATACTAACTATGGCTACACCTTC. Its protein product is CSADHNTNYGYTF.